Following are 7 T cell receptor beta chains from one sample sequenced in a study of blood T cell repertoires in COVID-19. The repertoire was sequenced with immunoSEQ multiplex PCR; TCRdb's copy has only in-frame clones and lacks some. This sample has roughly 100,000 clones; about 85% occur once, and the top ten carry around a quarter. Sequencing used peripheral blood. The receptors originated from an elderly man with active or convalescent COVID-19.

V and J are TRBV4-3 and TRBJ1-3, with 8 bases lining up with TRBD1. Germline trimming cut 0 bases from V and 0 bases from J; bases unmatched to any gene: 10. Germline CDR1 reads LGHNA; CDR2 reads YSLEER. This CDR3 comprises 19 residues. The CDR3 DNA follows: TGCGCCAGCAGCCAAGATCGGGGGACAGGAGCTTCCTCTGGAAACACCATATATTTT. As protein: CASSQDRGTGASSGNTIYF.

The chain combines TRBV7-3 with TRBJ1-1; D is uncertain. The germline gives CDR1 SGHTA, CDR2 FQGTGA. The CDR3 sequence is 15 residues long. The germline V and J ends were trimmed by 0 bases and 1 base, with 9 bases remaining between them. The CDR3 sequence is CASSLTRGSNTEAFF. For the CDR3, the DNA is TGTGCCAGCAGCTTAACGCGGGGTTCGAACACTGAAGCTTTCTTT.

The chain is built from TRBV3-1 (or the pseudogene TRBV3-2) and TRBJ2-5; TRBD2 is a possible D gene (6 bases). The CDR3 consists of 14 residues. V lost 4 bases and J 5 bases, leaving 14 bases between the germline ends. CDR1 is LGHDT and CDR2 is YNNKEL in the germline V gene (reference sequence). CDR3 nucleotide sequence: TGTGCCAGCAGCCCCCCGGAGGGGCAGGAGACCCAGTACTTC. Translating gives CASSPPEGQETQYF.

The V and J genes are TRBV5-4 and TRBJ2-1; TRBD1 aligns across 7 bases. The CDR3 runs to 15 residues. With 4 bases clipped from V and 8 bases from J, the junction kept 12 bases outside the gene matches. Germline V gene sequence: CDR1 SGHNT, CDR2 YYREEE (reference sequence). The CDR3 region has the DNA TGTGCCAGCAGCCTGATTGGACAGGTCGAGGATGAGCAGTTCTTC. This sequence encodes CASSLIGQVEDEQFF. Using reference TRBV5-4 and TRBJ2-1 for the parts outside the CDR3, the full variable domain is ETGVTQSPTHLIKTRGQQVTLRCSSQSGHNTVSWYQQALGQGPQFIFQYYREEENGRGNFPPRFSGLQFPNYSSELNVNALELDDSALYLCASSLIGQVEDEQFFGPGTRLTVL.

This clone has only a few counts. The chain recombines TRBV30 with TRBJ2-7, with 9 bases that match TRBD1. In germline, CDR1 is GTSNPN, CDR2 SVGIG (reference sequence). The V segment lost 5 bases and the J segment 5 bases; nucleotides outside the gene matches: 13. This CDR3 is built from 15 residues. This CDR3 reads CAWDSLYRGLDEQYF. For the CDR3, the DNA is TGTGCCTGGGACTCCCTGTACAGGGGGCTGGACGAGCAGTACTTC.

The chain joins TRBV10-3 to TRBJ2-7; the match to TRBD2 covers 10 bases. Germline CDR1 ENHRY, CDR2 SYGVKD. This CDR3 contains 17 residues. After removal of 3 bases from V and 0 bases from J, the junction contained 8 bases not matched to a gene. The CDR3 reads CAISDPSTSGVSYEQYF. CDR3 DNA: TGTGCCATCAGTGACCCCTCCACTAGCGGGGTCTCCTACGAGCAGTACTTC.

The chain joins TRBV10-2 to TRBJ1-5; TRBD1 might be the D (5 bases). V was pared by 1 base and J by 0 bases, with 13 bases between. The CDR3 runs to 17 residues. Germline CDR1 WSHSY, CDR2 SAAADI. The CDR3 here is CASSEYNRGDSNQPQHF. In DNA form, the CDR3 reads TGCGCCAGCAGTGAGTACAATCGGGGGGATAGCAATCAGCCCCAGCATTTT.